This T cell receptor (beta chain) emerged from a study of blood T cell repertoires in COVID-19. Study summary: Both acute and convalescent COVID-19 samples were obtained from the United States, Italy and Spain.

Seattle enrolled patients during active infection and tracked them longitudinally. Sequenced by immunoSEQ multiplex PCR; TCRdb stores in-frame clones only, minus some. The table lists approximately 210,000 clones, 85% to 90% of them singletons. Trimming removed 5 bases at V and 2 bases at J, with 11 bases between. The CDR3 is 14 amino acids. From germline, CDR1 is SGHNT and CDR2 YENEEA. The chain joins TRBV11-3 to TRBJ2-3, with a tentative D call TRBD1 (5 bases). What was sequenced was peripheral blood. The sequence was collected from a man aged 45-65 years with COVID-19, enrolled during active disease. The CDR3 nucleotides are TGTGCCAGCAGCCGAGACAGTCACACAGATACGCAGTATTTT. It yields the protein CASSRDSHTDTQYF.